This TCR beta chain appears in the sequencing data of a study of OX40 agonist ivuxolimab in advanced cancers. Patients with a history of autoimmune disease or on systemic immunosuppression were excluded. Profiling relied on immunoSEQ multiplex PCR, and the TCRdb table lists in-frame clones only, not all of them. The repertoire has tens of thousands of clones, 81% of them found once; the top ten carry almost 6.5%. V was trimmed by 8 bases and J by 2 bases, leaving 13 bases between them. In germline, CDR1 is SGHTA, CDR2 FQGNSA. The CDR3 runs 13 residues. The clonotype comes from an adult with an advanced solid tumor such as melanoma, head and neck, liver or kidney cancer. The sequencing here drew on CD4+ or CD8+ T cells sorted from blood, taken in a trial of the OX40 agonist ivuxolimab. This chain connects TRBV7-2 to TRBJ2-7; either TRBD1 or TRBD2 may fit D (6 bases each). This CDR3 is CASQTGGAYEQYF. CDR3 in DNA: TGTGCCAGCCAGACAGGAGGGGCCTACGAGCAGTACTTC.